A selection of T cell receptor beta chains follows, all from one sample in a study of Graves' ophthalmopathy and Graves' hyperthyroidism. TCRdb analysed the multiplex PCR reads with MiXCR anew, one entry per CDR3 protein. The table includes some 350,000 distinct CDR3 sequences, roughly a sixth detected once. Material for sequencing was peripheral blood. Receptors were obtained from an adult woman with stable Graves' hyperthyroidism. Each CDR3 is given with its conserved first and last residue. A D gene is named only where the DNA matches it firmly. Expanded clones are given a class, and other clones once, few, many or no size at all.

size	length	J	D	V	CDR3	DNA
many	17	TRBJ2-7	.	TRBV25-1	CASSPELMLGLSYEQYF	TGTGCCAGCAGTCCTGAACTAATGTTGGGACTCTCCTACGAGCAGTACTTC
many	13	TRBJ2-5	.	TRBV6-1	CASSAGPKETQYF	TGTGCCAGCAGTGCCGGACCGAAAGAGACCCAGTACTTC
few	15	TRBJ1-1	.	TRBV18	CASSLGHSSNTEAFF	TGTGCCAGCTCACTGGGACACTCCTCGAACACTGAAGCTTTCTTT
many	12	TRBJ1-5	.	TRBV6-2/TRBV6-3	CASSDSNQPQHF	TGTGCCAGCAGTGATAGCAATCAGCCCCAGCATTTT
many	14	TRBJ2-7	.	TRBV20-1	CSASKWGESVEQYF	TGCAGTGCTAGCAAATGGGGGGAAAGTGTCGAGCAGTACTTC
many	16	TRBJ2-7	.	TRBV6-1	CASSVTAGDRTYEQYF	TGTGCCAGCAGTGTAACCGCCGGCGACAGAACCTACGAGCAGTACTTC
many	13	TRBJ1-2	.	TRBV19	CASSTRAFYGYTF	TGTGCCAGTAGTACCCGGGCCTTTTATGGCTACACCTTC
many	12	TRBJ1-2	.	TRBV29-1	CSVDKGSGGYTF	TGCAGCGTTGATAAGGGCTCCGGCGGCTACACCTTC
many	15	TRBJ2-7	TRBD1	TRBV9	CASSPDRGWTYEQYF	TGTGCCAGCAGTCCCGACAGGGGATGGACCTACGAGCAGTACTTC
many	13	TRBJ1-5	.	TRBV5-5	CASSFREYQPQHF	TGTGCCAGCAGCTTCAGGGAGTATCAGCCCCAGCATTTT
many	15	TRBJ1-1	TRBD1	TRBV6-2/TRBV6-3	CASSPSGQMNTEAFF	TGTGCCAGCAGTCCCTCGGGACAGATGAACACTGAAGCTTTCTTT
.	14	TRBJ2-7	TRBD1	TRBV2	CASSEQGANDEQYF	TGTGCCAGCAGTGAACAGGGGGCGAACGACGAGCAGTACTTC
many	17	TRBJ1-1	.	TRBV6-6	CASSPISGTRMNTEAFF	TGTGCCAGCAGTCCGATTTCCGGGACGCGGATGAACACTGAAGCTTTCTTT
many	13	TRBJ2-7	.	TRBV28	CASRGQSSYEQYF	TGTGCCAGCAGAGGCCAGAGCTCCTACGAGCAGTACTTC
few	16	TRBJ2-7	.	TRBV18	CASSPTGTLLSYEQYF	TGTGCCAGCTCACCGACAGGGACTCTCCTCTCCTACGAGCAGTACTTC
.	15	TRBJ1-1	TRBD1	TRBV28	CASSLNTGGYTEAFF	TGTGCCAGCAGTTTAAATACAGGGGGCTACACTGAAGCTTTCTTT
many	15	TRBJ2-5	.	TRBV30	CAWKGGGSSRETQYF	TGTGCCTGGAAGGGGGGCGGGAGTAGTCGAGAGACCCAGTACTTC
.	13	TRBJ1-6	.	TRBV4-1	CASGRSYNSPLHF	TGCGCCAGTGGACGGAGCTATAATTCACCCCTCCACTTT
.	14	TRBJ1-5	.	TRBV19	CASNSQGGNQPQHF	TGTGCCAGTAATTCCCAGGGAGGCAATCAGCCCCAGCATTTT
many	14	TRBJ1-1	.	TRBV28	CASSFSRRDTEAFF	TGTGCCAGCAGTTTTTCCCGGAGGGACACTGAAGCTTTCTTT
many	14	TRBJ1-1	.	TRBV3-1	CASSKDGMNTEAFF	TGTGCCAGCAGCAAAGACGGAATGAACACTGAAGCTTTCTTT
few	15	TRBJ2-7	TRBD1	TRBV2	CASRGTTGSTYEQYF	TGTGCCAGCAGGGGCACGACAGGGTCAACGTACGAGCAGTACTTC
.	14	TRBJ2-7	TRBD2	TRBV28	CASEGTGGGSEQYF	TGTGCCAGCGAAGGGACGGGAGGAGGATCCGAGCAGTACTTC
.	14	TRBJ2-5	TRBD1	TRBV7-9	CASSPRDSVETQYF	TGTGCCAGCAGCCCCCGGGACAGCGTAGAGACCCAGTACTTC
few	12	TRBJ2-3	.	TRBV30	CACDSGSNTQYF	TGTGCCTGTGACTCAGGGTCAAATACGCAGTATTTT
many	12	TRBJ2-7	.	TRBV29-1	CSVEVGSYEQYF	TGCAGCGTTGAAGTAGGCTCCTACGAGCAGTACTTC
many	16	TRBJ2-7	TRBD1	TRBV27	CASSLSYRDRVNEQYF	TGTGCCAGCAGTTTATCGTACCGGGACAGGGTGAACGAGCAGTACTTC
few	12	TRBJ2-2	.	TRBV12-3/TRBV12-4	CASSKFTGELFF	TGTGCCAGCAGTAAGTTTACCGGGGAGCTGTTTTTT
many	16	TRBJ2-2	.	TRBV28	CASSLGQGLYTGELFF	TGTGCCAGCAGTTTAGGGCAGGGCCTGTACACCGGGGAGCTGTTTTTT
few	14	TRBJ2-5	.	TRBV10-3	CAISERQGQETQYF	TGTGCCATCAGTGAGCGGCAGGGTCAAGAGACCCAGTACTTC
many	15	TRBJ2-5	TRBD2	TRBV7-6	CASSPQSGRGETQYF	TGTGCCAGCAGCCCCCAAAGCGGGAGAGGCGAGACCCAGTACTTC
.	14	TRBJ2-2	.	TRBV4-1	CASSPPINGGELFF	TGCGCCAGCAGTCCTCCGATCAACGGGGGGGAGCTGTTTTTT
many	15	TRBJ1-1	.	TRBV7-9	CASSSTRSRDTEAFF	TGTGCCAGCAGCTCGACCCGGAGCCGGGACACTGAAGCTTTCTTT
many	15	TRBJ2-7	.	TRBV7-2	CASRKRSGGLDEQYF	TGTGCCAGCAGAAAAAGGTCGGGGGGCCTCGACGAGCAGTACTTC
.	17	TRBJ2-7	.	TRBV10-3	CGIRTKVGGVTTYEQYF	TGTGGCATCAGGACGAAAGTAGGAGGGGTTACCACCTACGAGCAGTACTTC
many	16	TRBJ1-1	.	TRBV6-2/TRBV6-3	CASSSSGRRIMSEAFF	TGTGCCAGCAGCTCCAGCGGACGGCGGATCATGAGTGAAGCTTTCTTT
.	15	TRBJ2-1	.	TRBV12-3/TRBV12-4	CASSFYPERVVEQFF	TGTGCCAGCAGTTTTTATCCTGAGCGGGTGGTTGAGCAGTTCTTC
.	15	TRBJ2-7	.	TRBV13	CASSLGQVNVNDQYF	TGTGCCAGCAGCTTAGGACAGGTGAACGTGAACGATCAGTACTTC
many	16	TRBJ1-3	.	TRBV7-2	CASSLVPVSSGNTIYF	TGTGCCAGCAGCTTAGTTCCGGTGAGCTCTGGAAACACCATATATTTT
many	15	TRBJ2-7	.	TRBV11-1	CASSATTSLGYEQYF	TGTGCCAGCAGCGCCACGACTAGTTTGGGTTACGAGCAGTACTTC
few	16	TRBJ1-6	.	TRBV6-5	CASSYGAGTYNSPLHF	TGTGCCAGCAGTTACGGGGCAGGGACCTATAATTCACCCCTCCACTTT
many	13	TRBJ1-1	TRBD1	TRBV6-1	CASRLSGGTEAFF	TGTGCCAGCAGGCTTTCAGGGGGGACTGAAGCTTTCTTT
once	13	TRBJ1-2	.	TRBV3-1	CASSQSAGYGYTF	TGTGCCAGCAGCCAATCGGCAGGCTATGGCTACACCTTC
many	14	TRBJ1-2	TRBD1	TRBV25-1	CASRAGQGGDGYTF	TGTGCCAGCAGAGCCGGACAGGGCGGCGATGGCTACACCTTC
many	14	TRBJ2-2	TRBD2	TRBV20-1	CSAPGLASTGELFF	TGCAGTGCTCCTGGACTAGCGAGCACCGGGGAGCTGTTTTTT